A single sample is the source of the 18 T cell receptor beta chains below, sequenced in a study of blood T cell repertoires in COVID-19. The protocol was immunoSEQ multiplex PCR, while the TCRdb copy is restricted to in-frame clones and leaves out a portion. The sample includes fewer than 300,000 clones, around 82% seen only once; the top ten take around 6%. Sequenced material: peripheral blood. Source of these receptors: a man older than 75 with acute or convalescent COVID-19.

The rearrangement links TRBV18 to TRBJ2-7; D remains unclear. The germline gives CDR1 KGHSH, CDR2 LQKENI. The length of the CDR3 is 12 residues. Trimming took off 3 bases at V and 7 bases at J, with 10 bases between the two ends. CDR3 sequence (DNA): TGTGCCAGCTCACCGCGTCCTAGGGAGCAGTACTTC. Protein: CASSPRPREQYF.

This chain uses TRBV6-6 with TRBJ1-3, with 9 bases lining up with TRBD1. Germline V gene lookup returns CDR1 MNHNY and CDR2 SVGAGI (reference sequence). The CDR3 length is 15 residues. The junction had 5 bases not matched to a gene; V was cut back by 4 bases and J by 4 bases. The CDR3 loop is CASSSPDRGGNTIYF. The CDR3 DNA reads TGTGCCAGCAGTTCCCCGGACAGGGGAGGAAACACCATATATTTT.

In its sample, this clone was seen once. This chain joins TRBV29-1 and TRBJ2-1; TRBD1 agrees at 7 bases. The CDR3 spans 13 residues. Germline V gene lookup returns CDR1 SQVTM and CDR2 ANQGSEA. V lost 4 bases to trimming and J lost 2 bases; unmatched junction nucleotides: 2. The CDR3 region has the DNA TGCAGCGTTGGTGGACAGGCCTACAATGAGCAGTTCTTC. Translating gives CSVGGQAYNEQFF.

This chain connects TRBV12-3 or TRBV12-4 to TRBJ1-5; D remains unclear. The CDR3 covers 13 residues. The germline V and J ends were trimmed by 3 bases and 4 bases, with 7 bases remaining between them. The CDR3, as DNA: TGTGCCAGCAGTTTCACTGAAAATCAGCCCCAGCATTTT. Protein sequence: CASSFTENQPQHF.

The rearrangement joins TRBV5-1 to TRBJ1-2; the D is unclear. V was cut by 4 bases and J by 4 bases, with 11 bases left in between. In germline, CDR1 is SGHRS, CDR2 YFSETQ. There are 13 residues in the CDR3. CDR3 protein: CASSADTIYGYTF. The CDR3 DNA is TGCGCCAGCAGCGCTGACACGATCTATGGCTACACCTTC.

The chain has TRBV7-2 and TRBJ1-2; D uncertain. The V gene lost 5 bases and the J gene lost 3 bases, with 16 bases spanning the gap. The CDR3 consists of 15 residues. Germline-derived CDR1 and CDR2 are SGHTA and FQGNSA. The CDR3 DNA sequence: TGTGCCAGCAGCCCCCGGGGTAATAACTACTATGGCTACACCTTC. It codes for CASSPRGNNYYGYTF.

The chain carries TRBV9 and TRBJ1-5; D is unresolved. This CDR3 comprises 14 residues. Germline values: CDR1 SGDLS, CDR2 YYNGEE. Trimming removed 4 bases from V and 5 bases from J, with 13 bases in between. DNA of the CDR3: TGTGCCAGCAGCTCGGACGGCGGGTATCAGCCCCAGCATTTT. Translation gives CASSSDGGYQPQHF.

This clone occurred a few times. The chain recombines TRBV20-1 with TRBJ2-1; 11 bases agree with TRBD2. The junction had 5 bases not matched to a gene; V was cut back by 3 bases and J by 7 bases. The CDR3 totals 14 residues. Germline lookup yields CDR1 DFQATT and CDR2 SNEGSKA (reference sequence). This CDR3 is CSASETSGINEQFF. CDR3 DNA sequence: TGCAGTGCTAGTGAGACTAGCGGGATAAATGAGCAGTTCTTC.

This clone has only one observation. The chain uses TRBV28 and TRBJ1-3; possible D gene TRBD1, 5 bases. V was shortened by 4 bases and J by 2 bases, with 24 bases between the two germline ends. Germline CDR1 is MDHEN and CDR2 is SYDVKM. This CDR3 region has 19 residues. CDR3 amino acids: CASSSLRVRPESPGNTIYF. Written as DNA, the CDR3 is TGTGCCAGCAGTTCCCTCAGGGTAAGGCCTGAGTCCCCTGGAAACACCATATATTTT.

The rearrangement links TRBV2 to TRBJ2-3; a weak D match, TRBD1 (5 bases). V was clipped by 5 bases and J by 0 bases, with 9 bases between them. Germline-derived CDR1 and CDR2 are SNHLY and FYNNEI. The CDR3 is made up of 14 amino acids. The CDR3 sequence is CASSTRVSTDTQYF. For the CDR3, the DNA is TGTGCCAGCAGTACCAGGGTTAGCACAGATACGCAGTATTTT.

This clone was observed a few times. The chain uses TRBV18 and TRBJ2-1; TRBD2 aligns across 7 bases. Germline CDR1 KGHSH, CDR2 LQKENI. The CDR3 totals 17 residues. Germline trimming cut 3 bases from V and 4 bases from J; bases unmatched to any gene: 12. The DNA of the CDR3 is TGTGCCAGCTCACCGTATTGGCAGCGGGGACTATACAATGAGCAGTTCTTC. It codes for CASSPYWQRGLYNEQFF.

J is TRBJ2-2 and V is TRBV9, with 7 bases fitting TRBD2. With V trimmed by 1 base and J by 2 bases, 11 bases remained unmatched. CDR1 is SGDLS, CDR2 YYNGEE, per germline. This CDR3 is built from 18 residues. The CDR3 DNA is TGTGCCAGCAGCGTAAATCCCGGGGACTACCTAAACACCGGGGAGCTGTTTTTT. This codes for CASSVNPGDYLNTGELFF.

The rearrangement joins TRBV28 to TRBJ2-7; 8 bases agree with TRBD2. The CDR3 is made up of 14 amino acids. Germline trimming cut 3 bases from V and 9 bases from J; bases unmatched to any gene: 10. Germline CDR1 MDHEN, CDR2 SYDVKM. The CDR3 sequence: CASSFSGLATWQYF. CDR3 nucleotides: TGTGCCAGCAGTTTCTCCGGACTAGCTACATGGCAGTACTTC.

The CDR3 sequence is CASSLQGNYGYTF. The CDR3 DNA sequence: TGTGCCAGCAGCTTACAGGGAAACTATGGCTACACCTTC. This chain uses TRBV7-8 with TRBJ1-2; D may be TRBD1 (5 bases). V lost 2 bases and J 2 bases, leaving 6 bases between the germline ends. This CDR3 is 13 amino acids long. From germline, CDR1 is SGHVS and CDR2 FQNEAQ.

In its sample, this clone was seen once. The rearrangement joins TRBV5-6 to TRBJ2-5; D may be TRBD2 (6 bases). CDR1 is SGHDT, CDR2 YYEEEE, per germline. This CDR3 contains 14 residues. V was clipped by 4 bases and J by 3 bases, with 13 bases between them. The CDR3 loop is CASSPRTNEETQYF. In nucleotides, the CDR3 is TGTGCCAGCAGCCCCCGGACTAACGAAGAGACCCAGTACTTC.

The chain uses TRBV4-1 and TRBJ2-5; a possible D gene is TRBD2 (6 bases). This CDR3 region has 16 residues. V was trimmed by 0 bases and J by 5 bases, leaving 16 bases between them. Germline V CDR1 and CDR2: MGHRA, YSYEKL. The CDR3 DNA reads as TGCGCCAGCAGCCAAGAGGTAACTAGCATCAGGGAGACCCAGTACTTC. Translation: CASSQEVTSIRETQYF.

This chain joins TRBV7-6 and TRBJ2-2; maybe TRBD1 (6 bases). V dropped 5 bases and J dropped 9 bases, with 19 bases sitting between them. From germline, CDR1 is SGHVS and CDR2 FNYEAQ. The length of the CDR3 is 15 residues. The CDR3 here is CASSLDREQSRELFF. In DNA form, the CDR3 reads TGTGCCAGCAGCCTGGACAGAGAACAATCGCGGGAGCTGTTTTTT.

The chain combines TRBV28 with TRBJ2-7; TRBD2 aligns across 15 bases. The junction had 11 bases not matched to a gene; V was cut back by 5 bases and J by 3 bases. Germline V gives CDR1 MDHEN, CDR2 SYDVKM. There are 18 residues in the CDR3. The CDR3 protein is CASSDLGLAGGGSYEQYF. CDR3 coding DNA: TGTGCCAGCAGTGACCTGGGACTAGCGGGAGGAGGAAGCTACGAGCAGTACTTC.